Presented here are 21 T cell receptor beta chains from one specimen sequenced in a study of identical twins (dated by TCRdb to the mid-2010s). Libraries came from 5' RACE. Sequenced on an Illumina HiSeq 2000. TCRdb ran its own pipeline on the public reads, namely fastp trimming at Q25 and MiXCR clone calling, and kept in-frame beta chains. Rows with a matching CDR3 protein are joined into one entry that keeps the most common DNA and genes. This sample lists 430,000 or so distinct CDR3 sequences; less than 25% were detected once. The ten top clones hold about 2.7% of the sample. The same sample was also studied in work on T cells expressing NK-cell markers.

The specimen was CD4+ T cells sorted from blood. The receptors originated from a woman under 30 in good health.

Notes on this clonotype: At one end, the junction sequence differs from germline, possibly due to a read error. V usage is TRBV7-7 and J usage is TRBJ2-2; D perhaps matches TRBD1 (6 bases). The CDR3 length is 15 residues. Germline loops: CDR1 SSHAT, CDR2 FNYEAQ (reference sequence). CDR3: CASSPAGTLTGELFF. The CDR3 DNA reads as TGTGCTAGCAGCCCAGCCGGGACACTCACCGGGGAGCTGTTTTTT.

The chain is built from TRBV3-1 and TRBJ2-4; no firm D call. The V gene lost 0 bases and the J gene lost 10 bases, with 7 bases spanning the gap. CDR3 length: 12 residues. Germline loops: CDR1 LGHDT, CDR2 YNNKEL (reference sequence). The CDR3 sequence is CASSQDQEIQYF. In DNA form, the CDR3 reads TGTGCCAGCAGCCAAGATCAGGAAATTCAGTACTTC.

This chain uses TRBV3-1 with TRBJ1-1; D remains unclear. Germline CDR1 is LGHDT and CDR2 is YNNKEL (reference sequence). The CDR3 consists of 14 residues. Trimming shortened V by 5 bases and J by 2 bases, and 12 bases separated the two germline ends. The CDR3, as DNA: TGTGCCAGCAGCGAAACGGGATTTAACACTGAAGCTTTCTTT. It yields the protein CASSETGFNTEAFF.

This clonotype showed up just a few times. V gene TRBV5-1 combines with J gene TRBJ1-2; D uncertain. V was pared by 0 bases and J by 8 bases, with 11 bases between. CDR3 length: 13 amino acids. From germline, CDR1 is SGHRS and CDR2 YFSETQ. CDR3: CASSLGPGSGYTF. In DNA, the CDR3 is TGCGCCAGCAGCTTGGGTCCCGGGTCGGGCTACACCTTC.

This clonotype has just a few counts. The chain employs TRBV12-3 or TRBV12-4 and TRBJ1-2, with 11 bases identical to TRBD1. V lost 1 base and J lost 7; bases outside the gene matches: 5. The CDR3 consists of 15 residues. The CDR3 DNA is TGTGCCAGCAGTTTAGGGACAGGGGGCGCGGGTGGCTACACCTTC. As protein: CASSLGTGGAGGYTF.

This clonotype was found many times. The V and J genes are TRBV10-1 and TRBJ1-1; D remains ambiguous. The CDR3 covers 13 residues. Per the germline V gene, CDR1 is WNHNN and CDR2 is SYGVQD (reference sequence). The V gene lost 5 bases and the J gene lost 1 base, with 8 bases spanning the gap. DNA for the CDR3: TGCGCCAGCAGTTACGACGGGAACACTGAAGCTTTCTTT. Translation: CASSYDGNTEAFF.

This clonotype was counted only a few times. CDR3 coding DNA: TGTGCCACCAGTGATCGGGCCGCTGGGAGCTACAATGAGCAGTTCTTC. This translates into CATSDRAAGSYNEQFF. The genes are TRBV24-1 and TRBJ2-1; possibly TRBD2 for D (5 bases). The CDR3 consists of 16 residues. Trimming removed 3 bases from V and 3 bases from J, with 14 bases in between. Per the germline V gene, CDR1 is KGHDR and CDR2 is SFDVKD.

As DNA, the CDR3 is TGTGCCAGCACCCGAGACAGGGGCCGCCCTAGGGATACGCAGTATTTT. This sequence encodes CASTRDRGRPRDTQYF. The chain recombines TRBV12-3 or TRBV12-4 with TRBJ2-3, with 8 bases aligning to TRBD1. This CDR3 region has 16 residues. The V gene end was trimmed by 7 bases and the J gene end by 6 bases; junction bases not matched to a gene: 15.

V is TRBV20-1 and J is TRBJ1-6, with D possibly matching TRBD1 (6 bases). This CDR3 has 14 amino acids. Germline loops: CDR1 DFQATT, CDR2 SNEGSKA (reference sequence). V was clipped by 0 bases and J by 7 bases, with 10 bases between them. The CDR3 spells CSAREGQLNSPLHF. In DNA, the CDR3 is TGCAGTGCTAGAGAAGGACAGCTGAATTCACCCCTCCACTTT.

This clonotype was found a few times. This chain joins TRBV12-3 or TRBV12-4 and TRBJ2-3, with D perhaps TRBD2 (6 bases). There are 15 residues in the CDR3. The germline V and J ends were trimmed by 4 bases and 5 bases, with 16 bases remaining between them. The CDR3 region has the DNA TGTGCCAGCAGTTCGCTCGGGGGAGCTAGAGATACGCAGTATTTT. This codes for CASSSLGGARDTQYF.

This clonotype has a handful of counts. V gene TRBV12-5 combines with J gene TRBJ2-1, with 8 bases that match TRBD2. V shed 2 bases, J shed 2 bases, and the junction held 2 bases outside the gene matches. This CDR3 comprises 15 residues. The germline V gene has CDR1 LGHNT and CDR2 FRNRAP. As DNA, the CDR3 is TGTGCTAGTGGTTTGAGCGGGAGCCCCTACAATGAGCAGTTCTTC. Its protein is CASGLSGSPYNEQFF.

The J gene is TRBJ2-7, the V gene TRBV14; D is possibly TRBD2 (5 bases). Germline values: CDR1 SGHDN, CDR2 FVKESK. The CDR3 spans 13 residues. Between the trimmed V and J ends, which lost 4 bases and 7 bases, there was a span of 14 bases. The CDR3 bases are TGTGCCAGCAGCCTCCGACGGCGAGGGGAGCAGTACTTC. It encodes CASSLRRRGEQYF.

This chain joins TRBV9 and TRBJ2-7, with D uncertain. Germline CDR1 reads SGDLS; CDR2 reads YYNGEE. The CDR3 runs 14 residues. The germline V and J ends were trimmed by 2 bases and 5 bases, with 14 bases remaining between them. CDR3 nucleotide sequence: TGTGCCAGCAGCGTTGATGGCAGGAACAACGAGCAGTACTTC. Translating gives CASSVDGRNNEQYF.

This clonotype was counted only a few times. The J gene is TRBJ1-2, the V gene TRBV5-5, with no clear D. The CDR3 is 13 residues long. Germline loops: CDR1 SGHKS, CDR2 YYEKEE (reference sequence). Trimming pared 2 bases from V and 6 bases from J, leaving 11 bases between. The CDR3 sequence is CASSFPGGDGYTF. Here the CDR3 DNA reads TGTGCCAGCAGCTTCCCGGGAGGAGATGGCTACACCTTC. Based on the CDR3 plus reference TRBV5-5 and TRBJ1-2, the full variable domain is DAGVTQSPTHLIKTRGQQVTLRCSPISGHKSVSWYQQVLGQGPQFIFQYYEKEERGRGNFPDRFSARQFPNYSSELNVNALLLGDSALYLCASSFPGGDGYTFGSGTRLTVV.

This chain links TRBV10-3 with TRBJ2-3; a possible D gene is TRBD2 (7 bases). CDR1 is ENHRY and CDR2 is SYGVKD in the germline V gene. The CDR3 has 14 residues. V was clipped by 5 bases and J by 4 bases, with 13 bases between them. The DNA for the CDR3 is TGTGCCATCAGTTGGGGGGGCTTGGCAGATACGCAGTATTTT. Its protein is CAISWGGLADTQYF.

V is TRBV11-3 and J is TRBJ1-1; D might be TRBD1 (6 bases). Germline assignment: CDR1 SGHNT and CDR2 YENEEA. This CDR3 has 13 amino acids. The V end was cut by 1 base, the J end by 11 bases, with 14 bases between. The CDR3: CASSLGVTGKAFF. CDR3 nucleotides: TGTGCCAGCAGCTTAGGGGTTACAGGGAAGGCTTTCTTT.

The chain joins TRBV20-1 to TRBJ1-1; perhaps TRBD1 as D (5 bases). Trimming stripped 0 bases from V and 3 bases from J, with 14 bases between. Germline V CDR1 and CDR2: DFQATT, SNEGSKA (reference sequence). The CDR3 extends over 15 amino acids. In nucleotides, the CDR3 is TGCAGTGCTAGAGATCGAGGGGCCGGGCACACTGAAGCTTTCTTT. Protein: CSARDRGAGHTEAFF.

This clonotype was counted only a few times. The gene calls are TRBV7-9 and TRBJ2-1; TRBD2 agrees at 13 bases. CDR1 is SEHNR, CDR2 FQNEAQ, per germline (reference sequence). Trimming took 5 bases from V and 9 from J; bases not matched to a gene: 10. This CDR3 is built from 16 residues. The CDR3 here is CASSVKTSGRAGEQFF. CDR3 DNA sequence: TGTGCCAGCAGCGTAAAAACTAGCGGGAGGGCCGGTGAGCAGTTCTTC.

This clonotype was detected only a few times. The chain joins TRBV28 to TRBJ2-7, with D unclear. The V end was cut by 7 bases, the J end by 3 bases, with 7 bases between. The CDR3 totals 11 residues. Germline CDR1 and CDR2: MDHEN and SYDVKM. CDR3 in DNA: TGTGCCAGCACGACATTCTACGAGCAGTACTTC. It encodes CASTTFYEQYF.

This clonotype was observed a handful of times. The chain employs TRBV5-1 and TRBJ2-5; D call uncertain. The CDR3 spans 14 residues. With 0 bases removed from V and 4 bases from J, the gap between germline ends came to 10 bases. Germline V gene data show CDR1 as SGHRS and CDR2 as YFSETQ. The CDR3 coding sequence is TGCGCCAGCAGCTTGGCCATAGGGCTAGAGACCCAGTACTTC. Its translation is CASSLAIGLETQYF.

This clonotype was detected only a few times. V is TRBV7-9 and J is TRBJ2-7; 9 bases are shared with TRBD1. The germline gives CDR1 SEHNR, CDR2 FQNEAQ (reference sequence). This CDR3 contains 14 residues. V was pared by 5 bases and J by 4 bases, with 6 bases of the junction left unmatched. CDR3 DNA sequence: TGTGCCAGCAGCACAACGGACAGGGGTTACGAGCAGTACTTC. Translated: CASSTTDRGYEQYF.